This entry describes one T cell receptor (beta chain). Its specificity is unknown. This entry belongs to a study of T cell responses to AZD1222 COVID-19 vaccine. General study results and limits: Unmutated variant regions are reportedly targeted by nearly half of spike-specific TCRs. Regions 160-218 and 743-854 dominated among vaccine-associated CD4 TCRs spanning spike.

Data came from immunoSEQ multiplex PCR; TCRdb stores just in-frame clones and leaves some out. The table records under 150,000 clones, 70% to 90% of them present only once. This CDR3 spans 15 amino acids. Deletions cut 7 bases from V and 3 bases from J, with 18 bases between. Germline CDR1 and CDR2: MDHEN and SYDVKM. The genes are TRBV28 and TRBJ1-2, with D possibly being TRBD1 (5 bases). The sequence was obtained from an adult in good health. Source: peripheral blood, taken on day 0 of AZD1222 vaccination. The CDR3 here is CASTLPDRTHYGYTF. DNA for the CDR3: TGTGCCAGCACCCTCCCTGACAGAACCCACTATGGCTACACCTTC.